Below, one T cell receptor (beta chain) is given with its context. This clonotype was seen only a few times. The clone's antigen remains unknown. Nothing much larger sits one base from this clone, and base qualities are not available. Stable Graves' hyperthyroidism was defined as the absence of progression to ophthalmopathy over 18 months of follow-up. The hyperthyroidism patients were between 18 and 65 years old and newly diagnosed, with a disease duration of less than 2 months. The study excluded patients with uncontrolled infections, other autoimmune diseases, pregnancy or lactation. Diagnoses relied on clinical symptoms, serum thyroxine and TRAb, thyroid ultrasound and orbital computed tomography. PBMCs were separated from under 12 ml of fresh peripheral blood using Ficoll-Paque density gradient centrifugation. Total RNA was extracted using Trizol reagent, and RNA quality was assessed on an Agilent 2100 Bioanalyzer.

This record comes from a study of T cells in Graves' hyperthyroidism and ophthalmopathy (dated by TCRdb to the late 2010s). For the wider study: Peripheral blood samples were taken at the time of initial diagnosis, prior to any treatment. A discovery cohort of about 100 patients, roughly 43 with Graves' ophthalmopathy and roughly 59 with stable Graves' hyperthyroidism, was used to find distinguishing TCR V-J signatures. The paper reports TCR Vbeta CDR3 sequencing of approximately 140 peripheral blood samples: 40 or so ophthalmopathy, under 80 hyperthyroidism and approximately 17 progressor patients. After blood sampling, hyperthyroidism patients were treated with methimazole at a starting dose of 30 mg daily, and ophthalmopathy patients were treated with high-dose intravenous methylprednisolone. In over five Graves' hyperthyroidism patients, the study also compared T-cell repertoires from thyroid tissue with T-cell repertoires from blood. Prospective prediction of ophthalmopathy was tested in an independent validation cohort of under 20 hyperthyroidism patients and 15 to 17 patients who later progressed to ophthalmopathy. The roughly 91 discovery patients were randomly divided into training and test sets at a 7:3 ratio. The research as a whole found: A 13 V-J signature model separated ophthalmopathy from stable hyperthyroidism, with 87.88% sensitivity and roughly 82% specificity in cross-validation and 80%/75% in testing. In validation, the model predicted progression to ophthalmopathy with just under 71% sensitivity and 72% to 85% specificity, a median of about six months before onset. Most expanded thyroid clonotypes (frequency above 0.001) were also detected in blood, suggesting blood repertoires may reflect thyroid immune responses. Sample size was not statistically predetermined, and blinding of investigators to group allocation was not performed.

The CDR3 spans 16 residues, from the cysteine through the phenylalanine. Only the CDR3 DNA stays, 48 bases, in frame from base 1. V and J are truncated by 3 bases and 0 bases respectively, leaving an intervening sequence of 12 bases. The germline V gene yields KGHSH for CDR1 and LQKENI for CDR2. The TCR beta CDR3 regions were amplified from the RNA transcripts. The TCR CDR3 was subjected to a first round of RT-PCR using the HTBI primer set and the Qiagen OneStep RT-PCR kit. Libraries were constructed in a second round of multiplex PCR, after which size selection and purification were performed. The libraries were sequenced on an Illumina HiSeq2000 using paired-end 100 bp reads. Processing in the source paper ran as follows. Raw data were processed with SOAPnuke, discarding reads with adapters, uncalled bases, mean Phred below 15, or no exact constant-primer or identifier match. COPE v1.2.5 was used to merge the high-quality paired reads, and each unique nucleotide sequence was defined as a clonotype. Clonotypes were aligned to IMGT TRBV, TRBD and TRBJ reference segments using MiTCR v1.1. Only V-J combinations with frequency above 0.0001, covering roughly 99% of repertoires, were analysed. A TCS score was defined as the ratio between F50 (clonal expansion) and ExV (chaos), using BLOSUM62-based TCRdist between CDR3 peptides within each V-J. Welch's t-statistics and random forest reduced roughly 530 V-J features to around 14, which were used in a naive Bayes classifier (R e1071). TCRdb itself trimmed the public reads at Q25 with fastp, ran MiXCR and retained productive beta chains. Records with the same CDR3 protein are collapsed into one entry carrying the most frequent genes and DNA. The V and J calls, along with clone size, are taken from TCRdb and not from the paper's own processing. The sample includes roughly 180,000 distinct CDR3 sequences, with about 17% observed a single time. The ten most abundant clones make up 25% to 30% of the sample.

Sequences were obtained from blood. The TCR originated in a woman aged 45-59 years with Graves' hyperthyroidism. The chain is encoded by TRBV18 joined to TRBJ1-3; no D segment can be confidently identified. The CDR3 region reads CASSPVVSDSGNTIYF. The nucleotides are TGTGCCAGCTCACCGGTGGTATCCGACTCTGGAAACACCATATATTTT.